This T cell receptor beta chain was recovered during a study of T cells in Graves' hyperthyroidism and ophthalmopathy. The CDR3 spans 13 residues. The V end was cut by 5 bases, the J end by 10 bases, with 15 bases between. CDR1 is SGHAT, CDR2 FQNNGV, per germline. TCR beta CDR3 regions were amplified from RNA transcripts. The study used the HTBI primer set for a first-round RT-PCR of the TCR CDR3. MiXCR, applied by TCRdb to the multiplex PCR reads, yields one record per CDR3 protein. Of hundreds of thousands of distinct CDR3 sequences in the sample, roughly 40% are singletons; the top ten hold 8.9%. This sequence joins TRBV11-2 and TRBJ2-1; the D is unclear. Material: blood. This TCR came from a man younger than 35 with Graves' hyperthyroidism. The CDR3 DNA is TGTGCCAGCAGCCCAAGGGATCGCGGAGAGCAGTTCTTC. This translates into CASSPRDRGEQFF.